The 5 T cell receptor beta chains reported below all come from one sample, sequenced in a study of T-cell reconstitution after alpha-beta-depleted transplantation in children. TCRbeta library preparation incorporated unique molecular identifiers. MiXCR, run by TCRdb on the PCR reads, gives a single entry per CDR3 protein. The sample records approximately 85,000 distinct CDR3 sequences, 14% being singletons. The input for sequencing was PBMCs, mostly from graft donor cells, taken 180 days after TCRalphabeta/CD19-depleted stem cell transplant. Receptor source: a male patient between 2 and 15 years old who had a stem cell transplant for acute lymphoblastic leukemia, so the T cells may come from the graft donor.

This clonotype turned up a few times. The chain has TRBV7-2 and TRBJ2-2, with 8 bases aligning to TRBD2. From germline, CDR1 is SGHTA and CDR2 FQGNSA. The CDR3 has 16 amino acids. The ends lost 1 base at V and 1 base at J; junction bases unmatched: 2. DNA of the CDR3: TGTGCCAGCAGCTTAGTCGGGGGGGGGAACACCGGGGAGCTGTTTTTT. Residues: CASSLVGGGNTGELFF.

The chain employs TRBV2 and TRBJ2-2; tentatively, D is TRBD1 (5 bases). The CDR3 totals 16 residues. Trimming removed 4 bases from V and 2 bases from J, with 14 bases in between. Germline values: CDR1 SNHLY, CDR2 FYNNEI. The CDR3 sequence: CASSVRGSANTGELFF. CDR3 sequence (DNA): TGTGCCAGCAGTGTAAGGGGATCCGCTAACACCGGGGAGCTGTTTTTT.

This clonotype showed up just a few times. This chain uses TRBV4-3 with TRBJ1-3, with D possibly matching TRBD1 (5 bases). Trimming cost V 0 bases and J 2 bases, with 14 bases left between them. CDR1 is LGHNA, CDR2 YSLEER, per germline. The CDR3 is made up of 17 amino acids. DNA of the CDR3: TGCGCCAGCAGCCAAGATCACACTTCAGGGCCTGGAAACACCATATATTTT. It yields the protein CASSQDHTSGPGNTIYF.

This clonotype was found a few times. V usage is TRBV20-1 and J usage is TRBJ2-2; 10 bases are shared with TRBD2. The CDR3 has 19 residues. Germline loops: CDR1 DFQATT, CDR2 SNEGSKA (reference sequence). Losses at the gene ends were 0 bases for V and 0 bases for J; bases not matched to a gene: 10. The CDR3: CSARDSSPSGGANTGELFF. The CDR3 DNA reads TGCAGTGCTAGAGATAGCTCCCCTAGCGGGGGCGCGAACACCGGGGAGCTGTTTTTT.

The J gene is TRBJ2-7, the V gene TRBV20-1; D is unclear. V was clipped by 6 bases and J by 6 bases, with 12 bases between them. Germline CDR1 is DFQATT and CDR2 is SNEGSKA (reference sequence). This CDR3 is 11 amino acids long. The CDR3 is CSAPDPSEQYF. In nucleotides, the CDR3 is TGCAGTGCCCCGGACCCTTCCGAGCAGTACTTC.